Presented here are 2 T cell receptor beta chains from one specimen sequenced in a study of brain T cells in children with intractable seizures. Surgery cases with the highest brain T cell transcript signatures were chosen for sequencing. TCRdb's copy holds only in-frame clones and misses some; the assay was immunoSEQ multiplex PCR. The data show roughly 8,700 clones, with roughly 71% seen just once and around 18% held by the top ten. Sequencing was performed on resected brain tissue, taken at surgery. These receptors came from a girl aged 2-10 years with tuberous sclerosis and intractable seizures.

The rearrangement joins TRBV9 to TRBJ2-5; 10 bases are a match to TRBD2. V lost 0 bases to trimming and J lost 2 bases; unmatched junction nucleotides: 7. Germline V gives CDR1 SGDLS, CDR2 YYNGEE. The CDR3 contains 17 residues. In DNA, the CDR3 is TGTGCCAGCAGCGTAGGGGTAGTAGCGGGGGGTCAAGAGACCCAGTACTTC. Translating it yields CASSVGVVAGGQETQYF.

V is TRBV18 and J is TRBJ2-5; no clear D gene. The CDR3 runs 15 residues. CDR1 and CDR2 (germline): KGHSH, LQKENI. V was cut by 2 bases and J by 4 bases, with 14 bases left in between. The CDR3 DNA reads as TGTGCCAGCTCACCAGGACCTGTGTCCTTAGAGACCCAGTACTTC. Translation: CASSPGPVSLETQYF.